This T cell receptor (beta chain) appears in the sequencing data of a study of blood T cell repertoires in COVID-19. A Seattle source enrolled patients during active infection and followed them longitudinally. How the authors handled the data: Amplification from reference gene primers served as the basis for estimated nucleated cell counts. Sequencing used immunoSEQ multiplex PCR; TCRdb keeps in-frame clones, though not all of them. That table gives V, J and clone size, and the DNA gave D and trimming. The sample lists about 150,000 clones, roughly 88% occurring once. The CDR3 is 13 residues long. Trimming removed 5 bases at V and 4 bases at J, with 10 bases between. Germline lookup yields CDR1 SGHRS and CDR2 YFSETQ.

Sequenced sample: peripheral blood. The sequence came from a man aged 60 to 69 with COVID-19, enrolled during active disease. The chain carries TRBV5-1 and TRBJ2-1, with a weak D call TRBD2 (7 bases). For the CDR3, the DNA is TGCGCCAGCAGGGAGGGGGGGTACAATGAGCAGTTCTTC. It specifies CASREGGYNEQFF.